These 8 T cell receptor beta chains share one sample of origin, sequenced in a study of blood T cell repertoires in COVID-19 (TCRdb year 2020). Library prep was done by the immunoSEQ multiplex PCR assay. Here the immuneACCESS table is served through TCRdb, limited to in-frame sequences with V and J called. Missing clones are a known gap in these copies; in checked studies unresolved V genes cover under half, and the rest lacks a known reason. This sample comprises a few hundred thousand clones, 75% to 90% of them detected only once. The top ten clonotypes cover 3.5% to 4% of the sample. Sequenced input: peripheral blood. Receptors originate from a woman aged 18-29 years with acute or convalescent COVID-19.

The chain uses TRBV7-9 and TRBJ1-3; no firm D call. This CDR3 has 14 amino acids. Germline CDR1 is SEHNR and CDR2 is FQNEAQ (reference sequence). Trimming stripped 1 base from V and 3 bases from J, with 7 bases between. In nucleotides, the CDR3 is TGTGCCAGCAGCTTAGGGGGAGGTGGAAACACCATATATTTT. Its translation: CASSLGGGGNTIYF.

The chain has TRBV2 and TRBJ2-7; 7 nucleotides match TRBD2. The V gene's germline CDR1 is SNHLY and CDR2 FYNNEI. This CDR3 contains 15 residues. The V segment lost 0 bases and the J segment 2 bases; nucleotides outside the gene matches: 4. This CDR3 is CASSEAREPPYEQYF. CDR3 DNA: TGTGCCAGCAGTGAAGCGCGGGAGCCACCCTACGAGCAGTACTTC.

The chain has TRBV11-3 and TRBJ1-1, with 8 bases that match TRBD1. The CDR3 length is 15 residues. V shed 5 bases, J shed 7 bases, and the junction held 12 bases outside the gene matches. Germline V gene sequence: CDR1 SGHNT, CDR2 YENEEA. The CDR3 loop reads CASSTGQGRINEAFF. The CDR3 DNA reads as TGTGCCAGCAGCACAGGACAGGGAAGGATAAATGAAGCTTTCTTT.

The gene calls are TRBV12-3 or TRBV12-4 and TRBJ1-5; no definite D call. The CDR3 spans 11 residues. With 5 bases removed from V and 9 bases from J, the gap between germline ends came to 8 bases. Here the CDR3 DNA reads TGTGCCAGCAGTGGAGCTGGGCCCCAGCATTTT. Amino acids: CASSGAGPQHF.

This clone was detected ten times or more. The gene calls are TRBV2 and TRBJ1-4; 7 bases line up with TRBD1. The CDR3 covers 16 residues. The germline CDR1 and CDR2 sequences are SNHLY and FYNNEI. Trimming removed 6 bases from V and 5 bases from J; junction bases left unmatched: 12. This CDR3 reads CASSALTTGPNEKLFF. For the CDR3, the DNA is TGTGCCAGCAGCGCTCTCACGACAGGGCCAAATGAAAAACTGTTTTTT.

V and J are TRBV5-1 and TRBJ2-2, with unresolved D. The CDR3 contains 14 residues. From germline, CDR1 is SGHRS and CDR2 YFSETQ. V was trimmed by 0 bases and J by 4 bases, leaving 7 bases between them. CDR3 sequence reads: CASSLAYSTGELFF. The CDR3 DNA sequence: TGCGCCAGCAGCTTGGCCTATAGCACCGGGGAGCTGTTTTTT.

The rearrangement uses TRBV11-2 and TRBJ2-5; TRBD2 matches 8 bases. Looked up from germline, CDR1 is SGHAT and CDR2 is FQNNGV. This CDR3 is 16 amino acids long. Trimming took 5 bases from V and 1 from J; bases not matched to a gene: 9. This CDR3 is CASSEDLAGRQETQYF. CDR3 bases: TGTGCCAGCAGCGAGGATTTAGCGGGACGCCAAGAGACCCAGTACTTC.

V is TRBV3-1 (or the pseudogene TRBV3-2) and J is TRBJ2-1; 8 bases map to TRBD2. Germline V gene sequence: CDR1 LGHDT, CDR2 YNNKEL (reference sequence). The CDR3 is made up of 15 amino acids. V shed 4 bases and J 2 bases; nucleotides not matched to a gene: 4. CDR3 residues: CASSPPGGAYNEQFF. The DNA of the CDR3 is TGTGCCAGCAGCCCCCCGGGAGGGGCCTACAATGAGCAGTTCTTC.